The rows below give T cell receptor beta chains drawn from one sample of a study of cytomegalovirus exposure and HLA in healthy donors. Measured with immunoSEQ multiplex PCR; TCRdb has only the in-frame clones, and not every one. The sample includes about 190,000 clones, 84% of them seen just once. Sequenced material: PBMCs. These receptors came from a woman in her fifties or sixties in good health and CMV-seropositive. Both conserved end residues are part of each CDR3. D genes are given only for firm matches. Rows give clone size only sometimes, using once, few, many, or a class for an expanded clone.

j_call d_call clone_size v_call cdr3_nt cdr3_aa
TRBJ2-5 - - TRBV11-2 TGTGCCATCGAGGGGGGGTTGGGGACCCAGTACTTC CAIEGGLGTQYF
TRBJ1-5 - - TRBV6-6 TGTGCCAGCAGTTCCACTACCTGGCAGCCCCAGCATTTT CASSSTTWQPQHF
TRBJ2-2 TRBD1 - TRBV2 TGTGCCAGCAGTGCGGGACAGATGAACACCGGGGAGCTGTTTTTT CASSAGQMNTGELFF
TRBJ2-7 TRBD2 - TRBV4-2 TGTGCCAGCAGCCAAGAACCCCTAGCGGGGGGCCCCTACGAGCAGTACTTC CASSQEPLAGGPYEQYF
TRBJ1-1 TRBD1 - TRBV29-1 TGCAGCGCCCGACAGGGTCGGCTTCACACTGAAGCTTTCTTT CSARQGRLHTEAFF
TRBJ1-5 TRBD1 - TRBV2 TGTGCCAGCACAAAGGACAGGAGCAATCAGCCCCAGCATTTT CASTKDRSNQPQHF
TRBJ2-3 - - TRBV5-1 TGCGCCAGCAGCTTCTCGGACACCACCACAGATACGCAGTATTTT CASSFSDTTTDTQYF
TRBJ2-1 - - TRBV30 TGTGCCTGGAAGAAGATCTACTACAATGAGCAGTTCTTC CAWKKIYYNEQFF
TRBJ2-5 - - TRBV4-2 TGTGCCAGCAGCCATGGGGGCCGGGAGACCCAGTACTTC CASSHGGRETQYF
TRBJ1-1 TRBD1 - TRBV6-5 TGTGCCAGCAGTAACCTACAGGGGGCGAACACTGAAGCTTTCTTT CASSNLQGANTEAFF
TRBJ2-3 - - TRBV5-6 TGTGCCAGCAGCTTTAGGCGGGGAGAAGTTGGTACGCAGTATTTT CASSFRRGEVGTQYF
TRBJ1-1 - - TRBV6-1 TGTGCCAGCAGTGAATTGTACGGGGGGCAAACTAACACTGAAGCTTTCTTT CASSELYGGQTNTEAFF
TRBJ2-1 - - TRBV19 TGTGCCAGTAGTATACAGGGGATCGCCTACAATGAGCAGTTCTTC CASSIQGIAYNEQFF
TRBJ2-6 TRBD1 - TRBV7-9 TGTGCCAGCAGCTTAGGAGGGGGACAGGCTTCCTCTGGGGCCAACGTCCTGACTTTC CASSLGGGQASSGANVLTF
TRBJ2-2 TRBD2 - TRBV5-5 TGTGCCAGCAGCTTAGTCACTAGCGGGGCGACGAACACCGGGGAGCTGTTTTTT CASSLVTSGATNTGELFF
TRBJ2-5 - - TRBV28 TGTGCCAGCAGTTTTTACGACAACCAAGAGACCCAGTACTTC CASSFYDNQETQYF
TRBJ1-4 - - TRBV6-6 TGTGCCAGCAGTTACTCGAGGGAGGTCGGGCTGTTTTTT CASSYSREVGLFF
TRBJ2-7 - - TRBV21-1 TGTGCCAGCATGGGGCTAGCGGGGGGCCACATTAGGGAGCAGTACTTC CASMGLAGGHIREQYF
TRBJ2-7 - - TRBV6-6 TGTGCCAGCAGTCCACTCCTCACAGGGGCGGGAGAGCAGTACTTC CASSPLLTGAGEQYF
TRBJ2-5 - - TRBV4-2 TGTGCCAGCAGCTTGGTCGGCGGAGGAGAGACCCAGTACTTC CASSLVGGGETQYF
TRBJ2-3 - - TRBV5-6 TGTGCCAGCAGCTTTTCCTTTACAGATACGCAGTATTTT CASSFSFTDTQYF
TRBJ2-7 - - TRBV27 TGTGCCAGCAGTTCCTACTCCACTGCCTACGAGCAGTACTTC CASSSYSTAYEQYF
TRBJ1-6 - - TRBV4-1 TGCGCCAGCAGCCAAGAACGGGGGTCACCCCTCCACTTT CASSQERGSPLHF
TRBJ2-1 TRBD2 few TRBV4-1 TGCGCCAGCAGCCAAGATCTTGTTAGCGGGGGGTACAATGAGCAGTTCTTC CASSQDLVSGGYNEQFF
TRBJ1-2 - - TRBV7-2 TGTGCCAGCAGCTTACAGAACGATGGCTACACCTTC CASSLQNDGYTF
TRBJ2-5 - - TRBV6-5 TGTGCCAGCAGTTTCGGACAGTCACAAGAGACCCAGTACTTC CASSFGQSQETQYF
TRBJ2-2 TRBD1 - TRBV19 TGTGCCAGTAGCCCGGGACAGGTGAACACCGGGGAGCTGTTTTTT CASSPGQVNTGELFF
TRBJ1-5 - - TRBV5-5 TGTGCCAGCAGCTTGTTATGGGGGGGGGCCCAGCCCCAGCATTTT CASSLLWGGAQPQHF
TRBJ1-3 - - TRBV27 TGTGCCAGCACCTCAACGAAATTAGGACAGTCCTCTGGAAACACCATATATTTT CASTSTKLGQSSGNTIYF
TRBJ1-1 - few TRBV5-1 TGCGCCAGCAGCTTGGGGGGGGGCATCACTGAAGCTTTCTTT CASSLGGGITEAFF
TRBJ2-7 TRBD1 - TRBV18 TGTGCCAGCTCACCACAGCGACAGGGCCCCTACGAGCAGTACTTC CASSPQRQGPYEQYF
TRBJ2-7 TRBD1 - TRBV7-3 TGTGCCAGCAGCCAGGGAACAGGGGCATCCTACGAGCAGTACTTC CASSQGTGASYEQYF
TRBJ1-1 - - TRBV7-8 TGTGCCAGCAGCTTAGCCAGGGGAATGAACACTGAAGCTTTCTTT CASSLARGMNTEAFF
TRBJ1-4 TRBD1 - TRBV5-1 TGCGCCAGCAGCTTTGAGGGGGCTGCTAATGAAAAACTGTTTTTT CASSFEGAANEKLFF
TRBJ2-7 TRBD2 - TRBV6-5 TGTGCCAGCAGTTACTCACTAGCGGGGGGGGCGTGGGAGCAGTACTTC CASSYSLAGGAWEQYF
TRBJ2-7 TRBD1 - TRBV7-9 TGTGCCAGCAGCTTAGTGAGGGGGCTCTCCTACGAGCAGTACTTC CASSLVRGLSYEQYF
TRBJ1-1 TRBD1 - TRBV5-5 TGCGCCAGCAGCCAAGATATTAACAGGGGGTACACTGAAGCTTTCTTT CASSQDINRGYTEAFF
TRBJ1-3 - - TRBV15 TGTGCCACCAGCAGAGGAGGAGGGACTGGAAACACCATATATTTT CATSRGGGTGNTIYF
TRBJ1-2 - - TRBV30 TGTGCCTGGAGGCAGTCTAACTATGGCTACACCTTC CAWRQSNYGYTF
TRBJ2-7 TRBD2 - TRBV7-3 TGTGCCAGCAGCTTAAGGGCTAGCGGGGCCTCCTACGAGCAGTACTTC CASSLRASGASYEQYF
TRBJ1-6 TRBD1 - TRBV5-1 TGCGCCAGCAGATTACAACCGGGACAGGGGAGTTCACCCCTCCACTTT CASRLQPGQGSSPLHF
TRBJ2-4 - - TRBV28 TGTGCCAGCAGTTTAGCGGGTGCGGCCAAAAACATTCAGTACTTC CASSLAGAAKNIQYF
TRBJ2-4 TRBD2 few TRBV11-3 TGTGCCAGCTTCCCGAGGAGCGGGGGGACCCCTCCGAAAGCCAAAAACATTCAGTACTTC CASFPRSGGTPPKAKNIQYF
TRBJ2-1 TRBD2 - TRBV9 TGTGCCAGCAGCGTAGTGGGGACTAGGAGTGAGCAGTTCTTC CASSVVGTRSEQFF
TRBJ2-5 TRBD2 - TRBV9 TGTGCCAGCAGCGTAAGGGCAGGGAGGGAAGCCCAGTACTTC CASSVRAGREAQYF
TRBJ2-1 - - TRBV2 TGTGCCAGCAGTGGGAGTATTGAGCAGTTCTTC CASSGSIEQFF
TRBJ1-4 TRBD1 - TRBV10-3 TGTGCCACCGGACACCCGGGACAGCCCAATGAAAAACTGTTTTTT CATGHPGQPNEKLFF
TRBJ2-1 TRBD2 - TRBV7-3 TGTGCCAGCAACCAAGGGCTAGCGGGGAACAATGAGCAGTTCTTC CASNQGLAGNNEQFF
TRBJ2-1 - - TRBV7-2 TGTGCCAGCAGCCTAGGCCGGGAGCGGAATGAGCAGTTCTTC CASSLGRERNEQFF
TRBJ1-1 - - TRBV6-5 TGTGCCAGCAGTTTACAGGGTCAGGGCACTGAAGCTTTCTTT CASSLQGQGTEAFF
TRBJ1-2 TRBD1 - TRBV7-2 TGTGCCAGCAGCCCTAGGACAGGGCGACTCCACTATGGCTACACCTTC CASSPRTGRLHYGYTF
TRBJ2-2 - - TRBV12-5 TGTGCTAGTGGGTCGTCAGGGGCCGGGGAGCTGTTTTTT CASGSSGAGELFF